One sample yielded the 21 T cell receptor beta chains listed below, sequenced in a study of cytomegalovirus exposure and HLA in healthy donors. The PCR had 60 Vbeta and 13 Jbeta primers. Assay used: immunoSEQ multiplex PCR; TCRdb lists only in-frame clones, some missing. In the table there are about 160,000 clones, about 83% of which are singletons. The specimen sequenced was PBMCs. The receptors stem from a woman aged 25-40 years in good health and CMV-seronegative.

The CDR3: CSSLHRTEYNEQFF. DNA for the CDR3: TGCAGCTCACTGCACCGGACAGAGTACAATGAGCAGTTCTTC. The chain carries TRBV29-1 and TRBJ2-1, with D possibly TRBD1 on 6 matching bases. Deletions cut 8 bases from V and 4 bases from J, with 18 bases between. The CDR3 spans 14 residues. The germline V gene has CDR1 SQVTM and CDR2 ANQGSEA.

The V and J genes are TRBV27 and TRBJ2-3; D might be TRBD1 (6 bases). CDR3 length: 16 amino acids. The germline gives CDR1 MNHEY, CDR2 SMNVEV (reference sequence). The V and J ends lost 5 bases and 3 bases respectively, with 18 bases between them. The CDR3: CASSDNVGAGTDTQYF. CDR3 bases: TGTGCCAGCAGTGACAACGTGGGGGCAGGAACAGATACGCAGTATTTT.

The V gene is TRBV7-2, the J gene TRBJ2-3; possible D gene TRBD2, 6 bases. The germline V and J ends were trimmed by 3 bases and 3 bases, with 13 bases remaining between them. CDR3 length equals 15 residues. Germline V lookup: CDR1 SGHTA, CDR2 FQGNSA. CDR3 coding DNA: TGTGCCAGCAGCTTGCAGGAGGGCCGAACAGATACGCAGTATTTT. This translates into CASSLQEGRTDTQYF.

The chain combines TRBV4-3 with TRBJ1-2; 7 nucleotides line up with TRBD1. This CDR3 has 16 residues. The germline CDR1 and CDR2 sequences are LGHNA and YSLEER. Trimming at V came to 3 bases and at J to 0 bases, leaving 7 bases not matched to a gene. This chain's CDR3 is CASSHPGTATNYGYTF. The CDR3 region has the DNA TGCGCCAGCAGCCACCCCGGGACAGCCACTAACTATGGCTACACCTTC.

As concerns this clone: The same CDR3 arises from other DNA sequences in this sample as well. The chain uses TRBV18 and TRBJ2-5; D possibly corresponds to TRBD2 (6 bases). The V and J ends lost 3 bases and 5 bases respectively, with 10 bases between them. There are 13 residues in the CDR3. CDR1 and CDR2 (germline): KGHSH, LQKENI. The CDR3 DNA reads as TGTGCCAGCTCACCGGGACTTAGGGAGACCCAGTACTTC. Protein: CASSPGLRETQYF.

The chain carries TRBV2 and TRBJ1-1; 8 nucleotides agree with TRBD1. The CDR3 covers 15 residues. Germline CDR1 and CDR2: SNHLY and FYNNEI. V shed 1 base, J shed 3 bases, and the junction held 4 bases outside the gene matches. CDR3 amino acids: CASSEGTGQYTEAFF. The CDR3 region has the DNA TGTGCCAGCAGTGAAGGGACAGGGCAGTACACTGAAGCTTTCTTT.

The genes are TRBV7-9 and TRBJ2-3, with TRBD1 identical over 9 bases. The CDR3 totals 16 residues. The V gene's germline CDR1 is SEHNR and CDR2 FQNEAQ (reference sequence). V was clipped by 4 bases and J by 6 bases; unmatched bases: 11. CDR3 in amino acids: CASSSPRDRVRDTQYF. CDR3 DNA: TGTGCCAGCAGCTCACCTCGGGACAGGGTACGCGATACGCAGTATTTT.

The rearrangement uses TRBV27 and TRBJ2-5; TRBD1 agrees at 7 bases. Germline V lookup: CDR1 MNHEY, CDR2 SMNVEV (reference sequence). V gave up 5 bases and J gave up 5 bases; unmatched junction bases: 8. The CDR3 is 14 amino acids. The CDR3 coding sequence is TGTGCCAGCAGTGGTACAGGGGCCGCGGAGACCCAGTACTTC. Translating it yields CASSGTGAAETQYF.

The chain couples TRBV2 to TRBJ1-2; no clear D. V was cut by 7 bases and J by 4 bases, with 22 bases left in between. The CDR3 contains 16 residues. From germline, CDR1 is SNHLY and CDR2 FYNNEI. CDR3 region: CASKKTYEELGYGYTF. The CDR3 coding sequence is TGTGCCAGCAAGAAAACATATGAGGAATTGGGCTATGGCTACACCTTC.

CDR3 in DNA: TGTGCCAGCCGGGACAGGGGGACTGAAGCTTTCTTT. Translation gives CASRDRGTEAFF. The rearrangement uses TRBV19 and TRBJ1-1, with 11 bases aligning to TRBD1. V shed 9 bases and J 5 bases; nucleotides not matched to a gene: 2. The CDR3 runs 12 residues. Germline V lookup: CDR1 LNHDA, CDR2 SQIVND (reference sequence).

Remarks on this clone: One junction end does not reproduce the germline sequence, and a read error may be involved. Other DNA sequences in the same sample also yield this CDR3. The chain has TRBV28 and TRBJ1-1; TRBD1 aligns across 10 bases. Germline V lookup: CDR1 MDHEN, CDR2 SYDVKM. The CDR3 covers 16 residues. The DNA for the CDR3 is TGTGCCAGCAGTTTAGACAGGGGGCGTTTGAACACTGAAGCCTTCTTT. Protein sequence: CASSLDRGRLNTEAFF. Based on the CDR3 plus reference TRBV28 and TRBJ1-1, the full variable domain is DVKVTQSSRYLVKRTGEKVFLECVQDMDHENMFWYRQDPGLGLRLIYFSYDVKMKEKGDIPEGYSVSREKKERFSLILESASTNQTSMYLCASSLDRGRLNTEAFFGQGTRLTVV.

This rearrangement joins TRBV5-1 to TRBJ1-1, with 9 bases fitting TRBD1. J was trimmed by 0 bases and V by 4 bases; bases with no gene match: 4. Germline CDR1 and CDR2: SGHRS and YFSETQ. The length of the CDR3 is 15 residues. CDR3 sequence reads: CASSIQGAMNTEAFF. In nucleotides, the CDR3 is TGCGCCAGCAGCATACAGGGGGCCATGAACACTGAAGCTTTCTTT. Supplemented by reference TRBV5-1 and TRBJ1-1, the full variable domain reads KAGVTQTPRYLIKTRGQQVTLSCSPISGHRSVSWYQQTPGQGLQFLFEYFSETQRNKGNFPGRFSGRQFSNSRSEMNVSTLELGDSALYLCASSIQGAMNTEAFFGQGTRLTVV.

This chain uses TRBV4-1 with TRBJ1-4; a possible D gene is TRBD1 (5 bases). CDR3 size: 16 residues. V lost 1 base, J lost 5 bases, and 14 bases lay in between. Germline V gene data show CDR1 as MGHRA and CDR2 as YSYEKL. The CDR3 DNA sequence: TGCGCCAGCAGCCAAGTGGGGGGGGTGGGGAATGAAAAACTGTTTTTT. Amino acid sequence: CASSQVGGVGNEKLFF.

The chain carries TRBV10-3 and TRBJ2-1; 9 bases align to TRBD2. This CDR3 contains 14 residues. V was pared by 10 bases and J by 7 bases, with 11 bases of the junction left unmatched. Germline assignment: CDR1 ENHRY and CDR2 SYGVKD. This CDR3 reads CATSQGGGVNEQFF. For the CDR3, the DNA is TGTGCCACCTCCCAGGGCGGGGGGGTAAATGAGCAGTTCTTC.

The chain combines TRBV7-6 with TRBJ1-1; D is perhaps TRBD1 (5 bases). Germline V gives CDR1 SGHVS, CDR2 FNYEAQ. CDR3 length: 15 amino acids. The V and J ends lost 4 bases and 2 bases respectively, with 14 bases between them. CDR3 protein: CASSSRQGFNTEAFF. DNA of the CDR3: TGTGCCAGCAGCTCGAGGCAGGGTTTTAACACTGAAGCTTTCTTT.

The rearrangement links TRBV6-4 to TRBJ2-2, with D perhaps matching TRBD1 (6 bases). This CDR3 region has 14 residues. Trimming shortened V by 6 bases and J by 1 base, and 9 bases separated the two germline ends. Germline V gene data show CDR1 as MRHNA and CDR2 as SNTAGT. In DNA, the CDR3 is TGTGCCAGCAGGATGGGACAGAACACCGGGGAGCTGTTTTTT. Protein product: CASRMGQNTGELFF.

The V gene is TRBV9, the J gene TRBJ1-1; D is uncertain. V lost 7 bases and J 2 bases, leaving 18 bases between the germline ends. The CDR3 is 15 amino acids. Germline CDR1 SGDLS, CDR2 YYNGEE. The CDR3 is CASRRAGVSNTEAFF. CDR3 DNA: TGTGCCAGCCGGAGGGCCGGAGTTTCAAACACTGAAGCTTTCTTT.

This chain connects TRBV6-5 to TRBJ2-2; 14 bases align to TRBD2. The CDR3 sequence is 15 residues long. Germline V gives CDR1 MNHEY, CDR2 SVGAGI. After removal of 6 bases from V and 8 bases from J, the junction contained 5 bases not matched to a gene. The CDR3 is CASSRTSGRNGELFF. CDR3 nucleotide sequence: TGTGCCAGCAGCCGGACTAGCGGGAGGAATGGGGAGCTGTTTTTT.

V and J are TRBV5-1 and TRBJ2-7, with 12 positions matching TRBD2. The CDR3 is made up of 13 amino acids. The trim removed 9 bases at V and 5 bases at J, leaving 6 bases unmatched. Germline V gene lookup returns CDR1 SGHRS and CDR2 YFSETQ. The CDR3 DNA follows: TGCGCCACCAACCTAGCGGGAGGGCACGAGCAGTACTTC. It codes for CATNLAGGHEQYF.

This chain uses TRBV27 with TRBJ1-5; TRBD1 matches 9 bases. The CDR3 loop spans 16 amino acids. The V gene end was trimmed by 8 bases and the J gene end by 0 bases; junction bases not matched to a gene: 8. CDR1 is MNHEY and CDR2 is SMNVEV in the germline V gene (reference sequence). The CDR3 here is CASWPGTGNSNQPQHF. The DNA for the CDR3 is TGTGCCAGCTGGCCCGGGACAGGGAATAGCAATCAGCCCCAGCATTTT.

The chain has TRBV5-1 and TRBJ1-2; 7 positions match TRBD1. Germline CDR1 is SGHRS and CDR2 is YFSETQ. V shed 3 bases and J 3 bases; nucleotides not matched to a gene: 2. The CDR3 loop spans 13 amino acids. DNA for the CDR3: TGCGCCAGCAGCTCCACAGGGGACTATGGCTACACCTTC. Translation gives CASSSTGDYGYTF.